The sequence of this T cell receptor (beta chain) was determined in a study of blood T cell repertoires in COVID-19. For the study at large: The United States, Italy and Spain provided the acute and convalescent COVID-19 samples. T cells, B-cell-depleted T cells, or PBMCs supplied cDNA or gDNA.

Assay: immunoSEQ multiplex PCR; the TCRdb copy retains only in-frame clones and omits some. The table shows about 300,000 clones, with about nine tenths occurring only once. This CDR3 has 18 amino acids. Germline CDR1 is LGHNA and CDR2 is YNFKEQ. The V gene end was trimmed by 0 bases and the J gene end by 2 bases; junction bases not matched to a gene: 11. Seattle enrolled patients during active infection and tracked them longitudinally. This rearrangement joins TRBV4-2 to TRBJ2-7, with 9 nucleotides matching TRBD2. Source material: peripheral blood. The sequence came from a woman aged 25 to 39 with COVID-19, enrolled during active disease. CDR3 sequence: CASSQDLVLAGDTYEQYF. The CDR3 nucleotides are TGTGCCAGCAGCCAAGATCTTGTATTAGCGGGGGACACCTACGAGCAGTACTTC.